This T cell receptor beta chain was captured in a study of T-cell reconstitution after alpha-beta-depleted transplantation in children. Molecular barcoding with unique molecular identifiers was used for the TCRbeta library. TCRdb redid the calling of the PCR reads with MiXCR, one entry per CDR3 protein. The sample lists around 450,000 distinct CDR3 sequences; roughly a tenth were seen once. This clonotype was seen many times. Its target is unknown. Overall study findings and caveats: Reportedly, alpha-beta T cells present about two months post-transplant originated from several hundred expanded clones of graft origin. Most T-cell counts and diversity one year after the transplant came from T cells that were newly produced. At day 60, the high TCRbeta diversity found in some patients originated from recipient T cells and thymic progenitors that had survived.

J lost 9 bases, V lost 3 bases, and 1 base had no gene match. The CDR3 is 12 residues long. Germline V gene data show CDR1 as LGHNA and CDR2 as YNFKEQ. The chain links TRBV4-2 to TRBJ2-3, with 9 bases matching TRBD1. Here the sequenced sample was PBMCs, taken before TCRalphabeta/CD19-depleted stem cell transplant. The sequence was obtained from a child under 10 years old with inherited bone marrow failure, due to receive a stem cell transplant. The CDR3 sequence is CASSQGQGTQYF. In DNA, the CDR3 is TGTGCCAGCAGCCAGGGACAGGGCACGCAGTATTTT.